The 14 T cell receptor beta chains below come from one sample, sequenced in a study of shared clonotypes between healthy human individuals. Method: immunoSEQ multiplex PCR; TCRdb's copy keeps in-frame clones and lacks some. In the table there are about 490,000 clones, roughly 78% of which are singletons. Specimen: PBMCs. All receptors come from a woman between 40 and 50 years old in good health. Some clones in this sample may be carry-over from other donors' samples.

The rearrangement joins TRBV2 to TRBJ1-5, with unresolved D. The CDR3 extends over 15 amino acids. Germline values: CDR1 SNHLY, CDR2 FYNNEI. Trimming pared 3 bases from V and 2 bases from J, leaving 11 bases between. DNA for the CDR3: TGTGCCAGCAGTGACGAGTTTCGAGGCAATCAGCCCCAGCATTTT. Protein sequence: CASSDEFRGNQPQHF.

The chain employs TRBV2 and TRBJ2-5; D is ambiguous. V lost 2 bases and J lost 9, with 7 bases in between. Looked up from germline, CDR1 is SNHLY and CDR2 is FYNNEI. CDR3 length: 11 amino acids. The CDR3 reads CASSEYFSQYF. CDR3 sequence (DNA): TGTGCCAGCAGTGAATATTTCTCCCAGTACTTC. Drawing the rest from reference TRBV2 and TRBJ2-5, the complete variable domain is EPEVTQTPSHQVTQMGQEVILRCVPISNHLYFYWYRQILGQKVEFLVSFYNNEISEKSEIFDDQFSVERPDGSNFTLKIRSTKLEDSAMYFCASSEYFSQYFGPGTRLLVL.

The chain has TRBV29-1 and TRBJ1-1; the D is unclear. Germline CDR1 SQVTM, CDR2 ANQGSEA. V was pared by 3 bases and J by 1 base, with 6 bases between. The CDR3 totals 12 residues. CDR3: CSVDVRNTEAFF. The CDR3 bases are TGCAGCGTTGATGTCCGGAACACTGAAGCTTTCTTT.

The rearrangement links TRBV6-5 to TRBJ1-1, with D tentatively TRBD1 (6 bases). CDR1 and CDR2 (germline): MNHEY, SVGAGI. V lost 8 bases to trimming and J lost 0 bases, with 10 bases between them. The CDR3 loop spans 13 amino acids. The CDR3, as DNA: TGTGCCAGCGTGGACAGTCTGAACACTGAAGCTTTCTTT. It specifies CASVDSLNTEAFF.

As DNA, the CDR3 is TGTGCCAGCAGAGGGACAGGGTATAGCAATCAGCCCCAGCATTTT. This gives the protein CASRGTGYSNQPQHF. The V and J genes are TRBV6-1 and TRBJ1-5, with 9 bases lining up with TRBD1. Per the germline V gene, CDR1 is MNHNS and CDR2 is SASEGT. The V segment lost 6 bases and the J segment 0 bases; nucleotides outside the gene matches: 3. The CDR3 is made up of 15 amino acids.

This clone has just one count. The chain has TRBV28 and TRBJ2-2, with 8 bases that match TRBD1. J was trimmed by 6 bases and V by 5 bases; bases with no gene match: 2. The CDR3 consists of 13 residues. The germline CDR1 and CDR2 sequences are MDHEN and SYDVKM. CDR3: CASSKQGAGELFF. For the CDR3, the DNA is TGTGCCAGCAGTAAACAGGGGGCCGGGGAGCTGTTTTTT.

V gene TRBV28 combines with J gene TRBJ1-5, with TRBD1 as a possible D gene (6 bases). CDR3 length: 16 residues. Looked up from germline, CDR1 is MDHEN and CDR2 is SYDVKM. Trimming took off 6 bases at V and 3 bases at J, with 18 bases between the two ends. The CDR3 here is CASRKDGQGNNQPQHF. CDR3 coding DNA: TGTGCCAGCAGGAAGGACGGGCAGGGGAACAATCAGCCCCAGCATTTT.

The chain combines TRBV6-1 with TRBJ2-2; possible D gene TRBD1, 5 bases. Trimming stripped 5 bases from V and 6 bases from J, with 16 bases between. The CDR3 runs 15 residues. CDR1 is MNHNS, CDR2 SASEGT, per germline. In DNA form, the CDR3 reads TGTGCCAGCAGTCGTGACAGTATGGAAGCCGGGGAGCTGTTTTTT. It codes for CASSRDSMEAGELFF.

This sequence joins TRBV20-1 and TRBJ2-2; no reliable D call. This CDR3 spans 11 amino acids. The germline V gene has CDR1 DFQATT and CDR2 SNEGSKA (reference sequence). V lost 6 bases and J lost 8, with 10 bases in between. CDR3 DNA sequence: TGCAGTGCGCCGCTCGTTGGGGAGCTGTTTTTT. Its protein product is CSAPLVGELFF.

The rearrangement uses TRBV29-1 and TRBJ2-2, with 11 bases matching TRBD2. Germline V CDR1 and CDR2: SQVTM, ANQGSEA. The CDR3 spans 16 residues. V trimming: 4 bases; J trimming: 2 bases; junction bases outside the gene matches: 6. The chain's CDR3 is CSVGFSGRANTGELFF. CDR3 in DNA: TGCAGCGTTGGGTTTAGCGGGAGGGCCAACACCGGGGAGCTGTTTTTT.

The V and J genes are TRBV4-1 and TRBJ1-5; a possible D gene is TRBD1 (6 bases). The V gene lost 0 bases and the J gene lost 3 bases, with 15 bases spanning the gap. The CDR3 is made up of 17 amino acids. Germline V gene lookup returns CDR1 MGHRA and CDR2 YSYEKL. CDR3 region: CASSQEKGVDPNQPQHF. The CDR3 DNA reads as TGCGCCAGCAGCCAAGAAAAGGGGGTGGACCCCAATCAGCCCCAGCATTTT.

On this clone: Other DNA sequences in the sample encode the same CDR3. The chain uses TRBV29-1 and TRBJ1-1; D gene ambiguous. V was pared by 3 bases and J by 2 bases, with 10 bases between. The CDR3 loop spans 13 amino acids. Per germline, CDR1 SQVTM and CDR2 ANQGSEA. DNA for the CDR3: TGCAGCGTTGAGGCCTCCTCTAACACTGAAGCTTTCTTT. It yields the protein CSVEASSNTEAFF. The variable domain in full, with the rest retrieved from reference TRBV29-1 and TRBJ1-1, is SAVISQKPSRDICQRGTSLTIQCQVDSQVTMMFWYRQQPGQSLTLIATANQGSEATYESGFVIDKFPISRPNLTFSTLTVSNMSPEDSSIYLCSVEASSNTEAFFGQGTRLTVV.

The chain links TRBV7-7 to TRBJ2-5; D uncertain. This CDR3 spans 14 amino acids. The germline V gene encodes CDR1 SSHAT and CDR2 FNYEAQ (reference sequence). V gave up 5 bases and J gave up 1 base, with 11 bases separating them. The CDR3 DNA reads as TGTGCCAGCAGCCCCAACCGCGCCCAAGAGACCCAGTACTTC. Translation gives CASSPNRAQETQYF.

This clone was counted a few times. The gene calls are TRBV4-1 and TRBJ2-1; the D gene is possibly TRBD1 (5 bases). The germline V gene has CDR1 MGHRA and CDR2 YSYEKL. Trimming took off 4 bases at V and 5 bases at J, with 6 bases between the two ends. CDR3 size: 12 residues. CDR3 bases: TGCGCCAGCAGCCTACAGGACAATGAGCAGTTCTTC. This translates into CASSLQDNEQFF.